A single sample is the source of the 2 T cell receptor beta chains below, sequenced in a study of identical twins. TCRdb processed the 5' RACE reads anew with MiXCR; each CDR3 protein has one entry. The sample includes around 680,000 distinct CDR3 sequences, 8.6% of them seen just once. The same data also went into a second study, on yellow fever vaccine responses in identical twins.

Sequencing was done on a sample of PBMCs. The source is a woman in her late teens or twenties in good health.

Only a few counts were recorded for this clonotype. V usage is TRBV20-1 and J usage is TRBJ2-7; 8 bases agree with TRBD1. The length of the CDR3 is 15 residues. The ends lost 1 base at V and 3 bases at J; junction bases unmatched: 8. CDR1 and CDR2 from the germline V gene are DFQATT and SNEGSKA (reference sequence). CDR3 DNA sequence: TGCAGTGCTAGAGGTGGACAGGGAGACTTCTACGAGCAGTACTTC. Translating it yields CSARGGQGDFYEQYF.

The chain carries TRBV7-9 and TRBJ2-7; D tentatively reads TRBD1 or TRBD2 (5 bases each). The germline CDR1 and CDR2 sequences are SEHNR and FQNEAQ (reference sequence). V was trimmed by 6 bases and J by 2 bases, leaving 11 bases between them. This CDR3 has 13 residues. CDR3 bases: TGTGCCAGCAGAGCCGGGACGACCTACGAGCAGTACTTC. It translates to CASRAGTTYEQYF.